This TCR beta chain emerged from a study of T cell repertoires in cytomegalovirus infection. The CDR3 is made up of 15 amino acids. Germline-derived CDR1 and CDR2 are MNHNS and SASEGT. V gave up 7 bases and J gave up 1 base, with 16 bases separating them. One entry per CDR3 protein, called by TCRdb with MiXCR from the reads. The profile shows around 630,000 distinct CDR3 sequences, 20% to 25% of them singletons. This clonotype was counted many times. This sequence was found in a human donor in good health (CMV status not recorded). Some clones in this sample may be carry-over from other donors' samples. Material: CD8+ T cells from PBMCs. The rearrangement links TRBV6-1 to TRBJ1-1, with D unclear. CDR3 DNA sequence: TGTGCCAGCAAAGGGCAGAGAATTTGGAACACTGAAGCTTTCTTT. It translates to CASKGQRIWNTEAFF.